The 6 T cell receptor beta chains in this list originate from one sample, sequenced in a study of persistence of HIV-infected CD4 T cells. The antigens these receptors bind are not known. Stimulation used approximately 9.6 ug/mL lysate from CMV-infected fibroblasts. CD40L/CD69 double-negative CD45RO-high memory CD4+ T cells were collected. This was the immunoSEQ version 4 assay in survey mode. Only in-frame clones appear in the TCRdb table, and some are missing; sequencing was by immunoSEQ multiplex PCR. The sample shows roughly 34,000 clones, about four fifths of them seen only once. The specimen comprised CD4+ T cells sorted from PBMCs after approximately 20-hour stimulation, sampled from a patient who received antiretroviral therapy. These receptors were taken from an adult woman with HIV who was CMV-seropositive.

The chain has TRBV27 and TRBJ1-2; 7 bases map to TRBD1. This CDR3 region has 13 residues. The germline gives CDR1 MNHEY, CDR2 SMNVEV (reference sequence). J lost 8 bases, V lost 5 bases, and 8 bases had no gene match. CDR3 in amino acids: CASSTRQGRGYTF. CDR3 coding DNA: TGTGCCAGCAGTACTCGACAGGGTCGGGGCTACACCTTC.

The chain links TRBV3-1 (or the pseudogene TRBV3-2) to TRBJ1-1, with D uncertain. Trimming took off 4 bases at V and 0 bases at J, with 3 bases between the two ends. The CDR3 covers 12 residues. The V gene's germline CDR1 is LGHDT and CDR2 YNNKEL (reference sequence). The CDR3 loop is CASSRMNTEAFF. The CDR3 bases are TGTGCCAGCAGCCGAATGAACACTGAAGCTTTCTTT.

The chain joins TRBV5-4 to TRBJ2-2, with 12 bases matching TRBD1. The V gene's germline CDR1 is SGHNT and CDR2 YYREEE (reference sequence). This CDR3 is built from 16 residues. Losses at the gene ends were 4 bases for V and 7 bases for J; bases not matched to a gene: 8. CDR3 amino acids: CASSPAGQGAIGELFF. CDR3 coding DNA: TGTGCCAGCAGCCCGGCGGGACAGGGGGCGATCGGGGAGCTGTTTTTT.

The chain uses TRBV30 and TRBJ1-2; no clear D. Germline V gene data show CDR1 as GTSNPN and CDR2 as SVGIG (reference sequence). V lost 0 bases to trimming and J lost 4 bases, with 12 bases between them. CDR3 length: 14 amino acids. The CDR3 region is CAWSVYGLTYGYTF. For the CDR3, the DNA is TGTGCCTGGAGTGTTTACGGGCTGACCTATGGCTACACCTTC.

The J gene is TRBJ1-1, the V gene TRBV19; a weak D match, TRBD1 (5 bases). V shed 0 bases and J shed 4 bases, with 9 bases lying between them. Germline V lookup: CDR1 LNHDA, CDR2 SQIVND (reference sequence). This CDR3 has 14 amino acids. Written as DNA, the CDR3 is TGTGCCAGTAGTATAGATCAGGGCAGCACTGAAGCTTTCTTT. Amino acids: CASSIDQGSTEAFF.

CDR3 sequence (DNA): TGCGCCAGCAGCGCGGGGGGGAACACTGAAGCTTTCTTT. Its protein is CASSAGGNTEAFF. The chain uses TRBV5-1 and TRBJ1-1, with a weak D call TRBD1 (5 bases). The CDR3 is made up of 13 amino acids. V gave up 4 bases and J gave up 1 base, with 8 bases separating them. The germline V gene has CDR1 SGHRS and CDR2 YFSETQ.